The 18 T cell receptor beta chains presented below share a single source sample, sequenced in a study of regulatory T cells in long-lasting Graves disease. The time point denotes: newly diagnosed GD, antithyroid drugs for less than 3 months. RNA from PBMCs was the source of the TCR library. According to the study, TCR beta libraries were built with iRepertoire HTBI primers and CDR3-region Arm-PCR. TCRdb processed the multiplex PCR reads anew with MiXCR; each CDR3 protein has one entry. The sample has about 400,000 distinct CDR3 sequences; roughly 15% are singletons. The sample also formed part of further work on T cells in Graves' hyperthyroidism and ophthalmopathy.

The sample was peripheral blood mononuclear cells (PBMCs), taken at new diagnosis, from a patient treated with antithyroid drugs. The source of these receptors is a woman between 40 and 50 years old with Graves disease.

Many counts were recorded for this clonotype. This sequence joins TRBV12-5 and TRBJ2-7; 7 bases map to TRBD1. The CDR3 totals 13 residues. Unmatched junction bases numbered 7, after V lost 8 bases and J lost 3 bases. Per germline, CDR1 LGHNT and CDR2 FRNRAP. The CDR3 is CASSAGGIYEQYF. CDR3 nucleotides: TGTGCTAGTAGCGCAGGGGGAATCTACGAGCAGTACTTC.

This clonotype was seen only once. The gene calls are TRBV15 and TRBJ1-4; D gene uncertain. The CDR3 is 14 amino acids. V lost 1 base and J 8 bases, leaving 11 bases between the germline ends. Germline V gene lookup returns CDR1 LNHNV and CDR2 YYDKDF (reference sequence). The CDR3 sequence is CATSRGGVGEKLFF. For the CDR3, the DNA is TGTGCCACCAGCAGAGGCGGGGTTGGAGAAAAACTGTTTTTT.

This clonotype came up a few times. The chain couples TRBV5-1 to TRBJ2-7; no clear D. Germline values: CDR1 SGHRS, CDR2 YFSETQ. The V end lost 4 bases, the J end lost 7 bases, and 21 bases lay between the germline ends. The CDR3 loop spans 15 amino acids. CDR3 sequence reads: CASSQGQPDPWEQYF. CDR3 DNA sequence: TGCGCCAGCAGCCAAGGGCAGCCGGACCCCTGGGAGCAGTACTTC.

V usage is TRBV27 and J usage is TRBJ1-4, with D possibly TRBD1 on 5 matching bases. V lost 2 bases to trimming and J lost 8 bases, with 18 bases between them. The germline CDR1 and CDR2 sequences are MNHEY and SMNVEV (reference sequence). The CDR3 is 16 amino acids. The CDR3 is CASSLNPAGRKEKLFF. As DNA, the CDR3 is TGTGCCAGCAGTTTAAATCCCGCGGGGCGGAAAGAAAAACTGTTTTTT.

The table lists this clonotype with many counts. CDR3 in amino acids: CASSHGTGRVGNQPQHF. The CDR3, as DNA: TGTGCCAGCAGTCACGGGACAGGGCGGGTGGGCAATCAGCCCCAGCATTTT. This chain links TRBV6-1 with TRBJ1-5; TRBD1 matches at 9 bases. Germline CDR1 and CDR2: MNHNS and SASEGT. There are 17 residues in the CDR3. V lost 5 bases, J lost 2 bases, and 10 bases stayed unmatched.

The V call is TRBV18, the J call TRBJ2-6; D possibly corresponds to TRBD1 (6 bases). Germline V CDR1 and CDR2: KGHSH, LQKENI. The CDR3 spans 20 residues. The germline V and J ends were trimmed by 0 bases and 1 base, with 19 bases remaining between them. The chain's CDR3 is CASSPPRNPQGSSGANVLTF. CDR3 coding DNA: TGTGCCAGCTCACCACCGAGAAATCCACAGGGTTCTTCTGGGGCCAACGTCCTGACTTTC.

This clonotype was detected many times. The chain couples TRBV29-1 to TRBJ1-1; TRBD1 is a possible D gene (5 bases). Trimming stripped 5 bases from V and 3 bases from J, with 13 bases between. CDR1 and CDR2 from the germline V gene are SQVTM and ANQGSEA. The CDR3 has 13 residues. CDR3 nucleotide sequence: TGCAGCGTTACAGGACTGATGGACACTGAAGCTTTCTTT. Its translation: CSVTGLMDTEAFF. The entire variable domain, with the rest obtained from reference TRBV29-1 and TRBJ1-1, is as follows: SAVISQKPSRDICQRGTSLTIQCQVDSQVTMMFWYRQQPGQSLTLIATANQGSEATYESGFVIDKFPISRPNLTFSTLTVSNMSPEDSSIYLCSVTGLMDTEAFFGQGTRLTVV.

This clonotype was seen ten or more times. CDR3 protein: CASSFTGSLGTDTQYF. CDR3 coding DNA: TGTGCCAGCAGCTTTACAGGATCCCTTGGCACAGATACGCAGTATTTT. J is TRBJ2-3 and V is TRBV7-2; D perhaps matches TRBD1 (5 bases). The CDR3 loop spans 16 amino acids. The germline V gene has CDR1 SGHTA and CDR2 FQGNSA. The V end lost 3 bases, the J end lost 1 base, and 14 bases lay between the germline ends.

On this clonotype: This may arise from a read error, as a much more abundant clone is one base away. The V and J genes are TRBV28 and TRBJ2-2; D remains ambiguous. The V gene's germline CDR1 is MDHEN and CDR2 SYDVKM. The CDR3 covers 13 residues. Trimming left V 6 bases short and J 0 bases short, with 5 bases between. Here the CDR3 reads CASSNTNTGELFF. CDR3 nucleotides: TGTGCCAGCAGCAACACGAACACCGGGGAGCTGTTTTTT.

The table lists this clonotype with many counts. The chain recombines TRBV28 with TRBJ2-5; TRBD2 aligns across 8 bases. CDR1 is MDHEN, CDR2 SYDVKM, per germline. The CDR3 runs 17 residues. V was pared by 3 bases and J by 2 bases, with 11 bases of the junction left unmatched. The CDR3 nucleotides read TGTGCCAGCAGTTTCCCCCGATTGACTAGCGCTCAAGAGACCCAGTACTTC. Its translation: CASSFPRLTSAQETQYF.

This rearrangement joins TRBV20-1 to TRBJ2-1; 10 bases line up with TRBD2. The CDR3 runs to 18 residues. Germline V gene lookup returns CDR1 DFQATT and CDR2 SNEGSKA (reference sequence). Trimming removed 1 base from V and 2 bases from J; junction bases left unmatched: 11. The CDR3 DNA is TGCAGTGCTAGAGGGCGGGAGCGGGAGGGCCGCGCCTACAATGAGCAGTTCTTC. Its translation is CSARGREREGRAYNEQFF.

On this clonotype itself: This probably arose from a read error, given a far larger clone one base away. The rearrangement joins TRBV6-2 or TRBV6-3 to TRBJ1-1; tentatively, D is TRBD1 (6 bases). This CDR3 region has 14 residues. V dropped 6 bases and J dropped 5 bases, with 16 bases sitting between them. CDR1 and CDR2 (germline): MNHEY, SVGEGT. The CDR3: CASRKTGPETEAFF. The CDR3 region has the DNA TGTGCCAGCAGAAAGACAGGTCCGGAGACTGAAGCTTTCTTT.

V and J are TRBV6-2 or TRBV6-3 and TRBJ2-1, with D tentatively TRBD1 or TRBD2 (5 bases each). Germline-derived CDR1 and CDR2 are MNHEY and SVGEGT. Trimming removed 5 bases at V and 8 bases at J, with 13 bases between. The length of the CDR3 is 13 residues. CDR3 in amino acids: CASSESGAHEQFF. In DNA form, the CDR3 reads TGTGCCAGCAGTGAATCCGGGGCTCATGAGCAGTTCTTC.

The genes are TRBV3-1 and TRBJ2-3, with a tentative D call TRBD2 (5 bases). Trimming pared 2 bases from V and 0 bases from J, leaving 12 bases between. Germline V gives CDR1 LGHDT, CDR2 YNNKEL (reference sequence). CDR3 length: 16 residues. In nucleotides, the CDR3 is TGTGCCAGCAGCCAAATTTCTAGCTTTAGCACAGATACGCAGTATTTT. Residues: CASSQISSFSTDTQYF.

V is TRBV30 and J is TRBJ2-7; TRBD1 agrees at 8 bases. This CDR3 spans 14 amino acids. Germline V gene lookup returns CDR1 GTSNPN and CDR2 SVGIG (reference sequence). Unmatched junction bases numbered 5, after V lost 4 bases and J lost 0 bases. The CDR3 region is CAWNRGTSSYEQYF. CDR3 in DNA: TGTGCCTGGAACAGGGGGACGAGCTCCTACGAGCAGTACTTC. The full variable domain, with the rest looked up from reference TRBV30 and TRBJ2-7, is SQTIHQWPATLVQPVGSPLSLECTVEGTSNPNLYWYRQAAGRGLQLLFYSVGIGQISSEVPQNLSASRPQDRQFILSSKKLLLSDSGFYLCAWNRGTSSYEQYFGPGTRLTVT.

This CDR3 is CASRLQYSSGRAVGEQFF. The CDR3 DNA reads TGCGCCAGCAGGCTACAGTACTCTAGCGGGAGGGCCGTGGGTGAGCAGTTCTTC. The rearrangement links TRBV5-1 to TRBJ2-1, with 12 bases that match TRBD2. Germline CDR1 is SGHRS and CDR2 is YFSETQ. V was pared by 5 bases and J by 9 bases, with 18 bases of the junction left unmatched. The length of the CDR3 is 18 residues.

This clonotype came up many times. The genes are TRBV10-3 and TRBJ2-7; tentatively, D is TRBD2 (5 bases). Trimming took 3 bases from V and 4 from J, leaving 13 bases between them. The CDR3 totals 14 residues. CDR1 ENHRY and CDR2 SYGVKD come from the germline V gene. CDR3 residues: CAISDAQRLYEQYF. For the CDR3, the DNA is TGTGCCATCAGTGACGCACAGCGGTTGTACGAGCAGTACTTC.

This clonotype came up many times. The V call is TRBV18, the J call TRBJ1-1, with D unresolved. The CDR3 sequence is 12 residues long. Germline CDR1 is KGHSH and CDR2 is LQKENI. The germline V and J ends were trimmed by 0 bases and 8 bases, with 7 bases remaining between them. The DNA of the CDR3 is TGTGCCAGCTCACCACCGTCCGGGGAAGCTTTCTTT. This sequence encodes CASSPPSGEAFF.